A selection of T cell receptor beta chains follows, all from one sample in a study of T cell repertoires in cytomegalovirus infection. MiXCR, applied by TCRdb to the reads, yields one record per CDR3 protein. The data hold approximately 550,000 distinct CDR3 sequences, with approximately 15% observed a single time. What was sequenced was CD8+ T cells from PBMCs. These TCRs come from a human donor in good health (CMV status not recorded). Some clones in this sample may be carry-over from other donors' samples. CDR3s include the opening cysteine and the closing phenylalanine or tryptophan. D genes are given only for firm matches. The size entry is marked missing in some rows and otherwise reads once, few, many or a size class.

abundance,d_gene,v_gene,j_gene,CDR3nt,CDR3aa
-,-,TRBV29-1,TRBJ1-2,TGCAGCGTTGAAGAAGAGGGCTATGGCTACACCTTC,CSVEEEGYGYTF
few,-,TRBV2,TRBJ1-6,TGTGCCAGCAGTGAAGAGAATAGCATTTTTAATTCACCCCTCCACTTT,CASSEENSIFNSPLHF
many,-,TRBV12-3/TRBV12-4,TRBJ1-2,TGTGCCAGCAGTCGGGGCTCTAACTATGGCTACACCTTC,CASSRGSNYGYTF
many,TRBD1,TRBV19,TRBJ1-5,TGTGCCAGTAGTCTACAGGACAGGGCTAATCAGCCCCAGCATTTT,CASSLQDRANQPQHF
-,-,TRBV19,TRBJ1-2,TGTGCCAGTAGTAATAGAGGCAGGTACAACTATGGCTACACCTTC,CASSNRGRYNYGYTF
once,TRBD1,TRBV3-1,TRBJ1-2,TGTGCCAGCAGTCTTCGAACCGGGACAGGGAATGGCTACACCTTC,CASSLRTGTGNGYTF
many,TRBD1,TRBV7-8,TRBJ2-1,TGTGCCAGCAGTCGTCTCAGGGGGCTATTAGCTTTACCCCAGTTCTTC,CASSRLRGLLALPQFF
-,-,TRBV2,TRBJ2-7,TGTGCCAGCGCAGGGTACGAGCAGTACTTC,CASAGYEQYF
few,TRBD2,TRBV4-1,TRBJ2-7,TGCGCCAGCAGCCAAGAGGGGGGGAGCTCCTACGAGCAGTACTTC,CASSQEGGSSYEQYF
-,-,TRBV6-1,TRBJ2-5,TGTGCCAGCAGCATCCTCCGGGACCCTGGATGGCAGACCCAGTACTTC,CASSILRDPGWQTQYF
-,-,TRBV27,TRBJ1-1,TGTGCCAGCAGTCTGCTGTCCGGGGCTGAAGCTTTCTTT,CASSLLSGAEAFF
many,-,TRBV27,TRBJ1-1,TGTGCCAGCAGTCAACCAGCCCCGGCGGGGAACACTGAAGCTTTCTTT,CASSQPAPAGNTEAFF
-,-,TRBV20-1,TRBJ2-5,TGCAGTGCTAGAGATCGCAGGCTACAGACCCAGTACTTC,CSARDRRLQTQYF
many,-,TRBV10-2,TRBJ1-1,TGCGCCAGCAGTGATTGGCCCAGGATTGGGGACACTGAAGCTTTCTTT,CASSDWPRIGDTEAFF
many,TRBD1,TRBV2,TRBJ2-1,TGTGCCAGCAGGATCCGGGACAGGCGATACAATGAGCAGTTCTTC,CASRIRDRRYNEQFF
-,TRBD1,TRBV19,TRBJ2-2,TGTGCCAGCGAGGGACAGGGAGCCGGGGAGCTGTTTTTT,CASEGQGAGELFF
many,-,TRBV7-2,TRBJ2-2,TGTGCCAGCAGCTCAAGAAGGGAGGACACCGGGGAGCTGTTTTTT,CASSSRREDTGELFF
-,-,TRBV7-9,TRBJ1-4,TGTGCCAGCAGCCCCAGGGTCGCCGAATCGCGGGCCGAAGAAAAACTGTTTTTT,CASSPRVAESRAEEKLFF
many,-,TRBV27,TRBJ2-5,TGTGCCAGCAGTTTAGGCTCATCCGGGCAAGAGACCCAGTACTTC,CASSLGSSGQETQYF
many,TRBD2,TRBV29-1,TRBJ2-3,TGCAGCGTTGAAGGACTAGCGGTGAGCACAGATACGCAGTATTTT,CSVEGLAVSTDTQYF
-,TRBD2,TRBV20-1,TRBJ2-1,TGCAGTGCTAGAGATAGGACTAGGGCGGGAGAGGTCTATGAGCAGTTCTTC,CSARDRTRAGEVYEQFF
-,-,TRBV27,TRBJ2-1,TGTGCCAGCATTATCAGGTGGAGGGGTTACAATGAGCAGTTCTTC,CASIIRWRGYNEQFF
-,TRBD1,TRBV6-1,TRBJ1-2,TGTGCCAGCAGTGAAGGTGGGACAGACCTCTCCACCTTC,CASSEGGTDLSTF
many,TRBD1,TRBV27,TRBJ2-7,TGTGCCAAGCAGCTTAGGTTGGGACAGGGGATGGAGCAGTACTTC,CAKQLRLGQGMEQYF
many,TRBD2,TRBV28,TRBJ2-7,TGTGCCAGCAGTTCCCTCCGGCAGGGCAGGCTAGCGGGTCCCTCCTACGAGCAGTACTTC,CASSSLRQGRLAGPSYEQYF
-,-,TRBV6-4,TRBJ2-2,TGTGCCAGCAGTGACGGGGTAGGAGGCGGGGAGCTGTTTTTT,CASSDGVGGGELFF
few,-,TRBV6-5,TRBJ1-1,TGTGCCAGCAGTTACCCTCGGGGGGCACCCGGGACTGAAGCTTTCTTT,CASSYPRGAPGTEAFF
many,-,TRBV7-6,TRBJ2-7,TGTGCCAGCAGCCCCCGCGGGGGCGACGAGCAGTACTTC,CASSPRGGDEQYF
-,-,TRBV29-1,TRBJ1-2,TGCAGCGCTGACTATGGCTACACCTTC,CSADYGYTF
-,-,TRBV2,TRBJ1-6,TGTGCCAGCAACCCGACCTTCGGCTATAATTCACCCCTCCACTTT,CASNPTFGYNSPLHF
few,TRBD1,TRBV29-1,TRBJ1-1,TGCAGCGTTGAAGTAGGGGGCAGGGGAGCTGAAGCTTTCTTT,CSVEVGGRGAEAFF
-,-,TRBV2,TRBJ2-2,TGTGCCAGCAGTGAAGGTTCCCCGCAGGGATACACCGGGGAGCTGTTTTTT,CASSEGSPQGYTGELFF
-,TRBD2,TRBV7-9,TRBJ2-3,TGTGCCAGCAGCTTCGATCTCGAGACTAGCACAGATACGCAGGATTTT,CASSFDLETSTDTQDF
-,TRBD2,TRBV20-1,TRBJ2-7,TGCAGTGCTAGAGCTAGCGGGACCTCCAACGAGCAGTACTTC,CSARASGTSNEQYF
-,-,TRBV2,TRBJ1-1,TGTGCCAGCAGTGAAGCAGGGGGGAACACTGAAGCTTTCTTT,CASSEAGGNTEAFF
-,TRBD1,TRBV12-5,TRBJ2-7,TGTGCAAGGGGTTTGGGTCGGTACAGGGGAATCTACGATCAGTACTTC,CARGLGRYRGIYDQYF
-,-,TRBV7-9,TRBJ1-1,TGTGCCAGCAGCTTAGTTGGGCAGGTGAGAGCTTTCTTT,CASSLVGQVRAFF
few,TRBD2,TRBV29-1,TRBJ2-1,TGCAGCGTTTTAGGGCGGGAGAACAATGAGCAGTTCTTC,CSVLGRENNEQFF
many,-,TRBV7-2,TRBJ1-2,TGTGCCAGCAGCTTAGCCACAGTTTTTTGGGGGGTCCTCCTCGGCTCAGGCTACACCTTC,CASSLATVFWGVLLGSGYTF
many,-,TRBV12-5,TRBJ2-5,TGTGCTAGTGTTGGACAGCTAGAAGAGACCCAGTACTTC,CASVGQLEETQYF
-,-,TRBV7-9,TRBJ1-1,TGTGCCATCAGCTTCTCGGGGCAGAACACTGAAGCTGTCTTT,CAISFSGQNTEAVF
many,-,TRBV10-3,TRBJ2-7,TGTGCCATCAGTGAGCCCTTAGTACTCTACGAGCAGTACTTC,CAISEPLVLYEQYF
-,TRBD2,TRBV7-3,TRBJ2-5,TGTGCCAGCAGCTACGGACTAGCGGGAGGGAAAAACCAAGAGACCCAGTACTTC,CASSYGLAGGKNQETQYF
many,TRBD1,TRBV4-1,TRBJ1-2,TGCGCCAGCAGCCAACCCCCCGAGACAGGGGTTTACTATGGCTACACCTTC,CASSQPPETGVYYGYTF
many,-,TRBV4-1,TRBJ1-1,TGTGCCAGCAGCCACAACACTGAAGCTTTCTTT,CASSHNTEAFF
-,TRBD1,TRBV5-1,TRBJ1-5,TGCGCCAGCAGCTTTACAGGGGGCCCGGATCAGCCCCAGCATTTT,CASSFTGGPDQPQHF
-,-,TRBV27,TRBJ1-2,TGTGCCAGCAGTTTCGGCGCGGGGGGGAAAGATGGCTACACCTTC,CASSFGAGGKDGYTF
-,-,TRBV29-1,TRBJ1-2,TGCAGCGTTGAACAAGCGAGTCCTAACTATGGCTACACCTTC,CSVEQASPNYGYTF
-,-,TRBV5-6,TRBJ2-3,TGTGCCAGCAGACCTCTGGTCGTCACATCCCTTAGCACAGATACGCAGTATTTT,CASRPLVVTSLSTDTQYF
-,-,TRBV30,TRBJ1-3,TGTGCCTGGAGTGTTGGGGGCGGAAACACCATATATTTT,CAWSVGGGNTIYF
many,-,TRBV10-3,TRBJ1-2,TGTGCCATCAGTGAGTCGACCCCCAGTCGTGGCTACACCTTC,CAISESTPSRGYTF
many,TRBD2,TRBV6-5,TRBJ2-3,TGTGCCAGCAGTTACGCAAGGACTAGCGGGGGGGTTGATACGCAGTATTTT,CASSYARTSGGVDTQYF
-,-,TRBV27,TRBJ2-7,TGTGCCAGCAGTCCCCCCGGGACTGCGGGTTACTTC,CASSPPGTAGYF
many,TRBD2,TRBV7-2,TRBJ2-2,TGTGCCAGCAGCTTAATTACGTGGGGGCTAGCGGGATTCACCGGGGAGCTGTTTTTT,CASSLITWGLAGFTGELFF
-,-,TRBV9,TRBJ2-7,TGTGCCAGCAGCGTAGGCGTGGGGTCCTACGAGCAGTACTTC,CASSVGVGSYEQYF
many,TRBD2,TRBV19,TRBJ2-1,TGTGCCAGTAGTATTTTCGGAGCGGGGGCCGATAAGGAGCAGTTCTTC,CASSIFGAGADKEQFF
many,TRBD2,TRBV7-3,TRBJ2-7,TGTGCCAGCAGCCACCAAACCTCTAGCGGGGGGTCCTACGAGCAGTACTTC,CASSHQTSSGGSYEQYF